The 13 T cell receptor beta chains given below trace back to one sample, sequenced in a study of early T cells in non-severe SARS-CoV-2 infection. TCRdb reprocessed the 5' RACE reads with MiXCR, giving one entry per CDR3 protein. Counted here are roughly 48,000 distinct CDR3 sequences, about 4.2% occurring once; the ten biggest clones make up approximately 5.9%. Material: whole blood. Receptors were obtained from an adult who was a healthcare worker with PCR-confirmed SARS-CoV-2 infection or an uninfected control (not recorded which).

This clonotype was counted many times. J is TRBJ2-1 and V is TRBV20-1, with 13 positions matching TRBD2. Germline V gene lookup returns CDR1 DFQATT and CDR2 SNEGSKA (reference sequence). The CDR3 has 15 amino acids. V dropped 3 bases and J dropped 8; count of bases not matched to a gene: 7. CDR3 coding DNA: TGCAGTGCTAGGGTACTAGCGGGAGGGCCGCATGAGCAGTTCTTC. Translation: CSARVLAGGPHEQFF.

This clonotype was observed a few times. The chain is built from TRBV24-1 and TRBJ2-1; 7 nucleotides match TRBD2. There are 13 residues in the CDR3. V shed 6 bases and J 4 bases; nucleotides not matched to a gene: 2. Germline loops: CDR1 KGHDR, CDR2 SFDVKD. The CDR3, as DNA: TGTGCCACCAGTTGGGGGGGGTACAATGAGCAGTTCTTC. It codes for CATSWGGYNEQFF.

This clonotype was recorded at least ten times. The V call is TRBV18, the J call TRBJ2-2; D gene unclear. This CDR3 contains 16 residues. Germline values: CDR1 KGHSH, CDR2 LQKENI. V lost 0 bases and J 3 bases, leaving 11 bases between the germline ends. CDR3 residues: CASSPPEQLYTGELFF. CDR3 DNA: TGTGCCAGCTCACCACCCGAACAGCTTTACACCGGGGAGCTGTTTTTT.

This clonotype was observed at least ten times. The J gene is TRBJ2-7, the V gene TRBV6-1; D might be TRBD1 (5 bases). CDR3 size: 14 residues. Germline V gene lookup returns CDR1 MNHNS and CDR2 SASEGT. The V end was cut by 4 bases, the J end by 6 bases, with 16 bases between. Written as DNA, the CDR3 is TGTGCCAGCAGTGTCTTTACAGGCTCCGGCGAGCAGTACTTC. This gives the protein CASSVFTGSGEQYF.

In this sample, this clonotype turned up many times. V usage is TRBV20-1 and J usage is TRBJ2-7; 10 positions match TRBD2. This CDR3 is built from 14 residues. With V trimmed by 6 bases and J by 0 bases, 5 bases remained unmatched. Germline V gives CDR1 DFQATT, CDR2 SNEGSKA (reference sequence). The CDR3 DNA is TGCAGTGCGGGGACTAGCGCCCTCTCCTACGAGCAGTACTTC. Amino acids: CSAGTSALSYEQYF.

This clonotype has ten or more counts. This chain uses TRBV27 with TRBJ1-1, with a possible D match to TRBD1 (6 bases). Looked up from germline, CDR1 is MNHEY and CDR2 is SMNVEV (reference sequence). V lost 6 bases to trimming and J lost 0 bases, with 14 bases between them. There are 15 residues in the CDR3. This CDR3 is CASSRGDRLNTEAFF. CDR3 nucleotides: TGTGCCAGCAGCAGGGGAGACCGCTTGAACACTGAAGCTTTCTTT.

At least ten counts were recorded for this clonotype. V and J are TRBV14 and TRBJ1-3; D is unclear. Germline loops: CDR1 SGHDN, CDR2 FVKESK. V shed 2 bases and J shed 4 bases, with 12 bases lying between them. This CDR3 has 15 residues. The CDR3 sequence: CASSQLGVSGNTIYF. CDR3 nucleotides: TGTGCCAGCAGCCAATTAGGAGTATCCGGAAACACCATATATTTT.

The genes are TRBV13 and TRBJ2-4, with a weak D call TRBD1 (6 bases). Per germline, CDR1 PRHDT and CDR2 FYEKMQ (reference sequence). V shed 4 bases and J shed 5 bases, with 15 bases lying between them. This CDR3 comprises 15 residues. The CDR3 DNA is TGTGCCAGCAGCTCCTATCGACAGGTAGAAAACATTCAGTACTTC. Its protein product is CASSSYRQVENIQYF.

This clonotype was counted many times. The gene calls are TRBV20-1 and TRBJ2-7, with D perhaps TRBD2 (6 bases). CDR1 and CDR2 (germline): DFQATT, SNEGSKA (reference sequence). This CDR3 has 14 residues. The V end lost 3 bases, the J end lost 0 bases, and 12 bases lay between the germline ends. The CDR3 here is CSASWRGSSYEQYF. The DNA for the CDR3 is TGCAGTGCTAGTTGGCGGGGAAGCTCCTACGAGCAGTACTTC.

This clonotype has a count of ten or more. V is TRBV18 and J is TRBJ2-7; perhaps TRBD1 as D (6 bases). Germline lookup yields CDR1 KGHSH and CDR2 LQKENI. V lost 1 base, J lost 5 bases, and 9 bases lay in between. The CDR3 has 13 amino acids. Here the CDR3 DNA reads TGTGCCAGCTCACCACTACAGGGAAACGAGCAGTACTTC. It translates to CASSPLQGNEQYF.

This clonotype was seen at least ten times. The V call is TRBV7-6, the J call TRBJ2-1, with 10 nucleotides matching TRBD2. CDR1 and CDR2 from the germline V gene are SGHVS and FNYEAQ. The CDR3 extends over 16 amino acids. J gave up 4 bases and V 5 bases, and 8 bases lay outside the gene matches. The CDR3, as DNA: TGTGCCAGCAGCCTCCTCAGGACTAGCGGTTACAATGAGCAGTTCTTC. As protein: CASSLLRTSGYNEQFF.

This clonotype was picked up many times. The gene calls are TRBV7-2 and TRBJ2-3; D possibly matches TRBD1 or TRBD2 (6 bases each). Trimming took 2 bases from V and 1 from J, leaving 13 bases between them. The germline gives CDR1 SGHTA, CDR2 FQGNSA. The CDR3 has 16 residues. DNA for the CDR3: TGTGCCAGCAGCTTATGGGGGGCGCTAGGCACAGATACGCAGTATTTT. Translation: CASSLWGALGTDTQYF.

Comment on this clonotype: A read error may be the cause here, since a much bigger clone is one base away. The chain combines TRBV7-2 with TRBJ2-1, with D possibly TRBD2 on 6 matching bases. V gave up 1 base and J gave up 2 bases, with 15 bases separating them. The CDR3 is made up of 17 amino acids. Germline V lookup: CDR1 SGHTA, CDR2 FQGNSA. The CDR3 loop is CASSLVSGDGTYNEQFF. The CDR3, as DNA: TGTGCCAGCAGCTTAGTGTCGGGAGATGGAACCTACAATGAGCAGTTCTTC.